This paragraph reports one TCR beta chain. The CDR3 consists of 13 residues. Trimming took off 4 bases at V and 5 bases at J, with 12 bases between the two ends. In germline, CDR1 is SGHTS, CDR2 YDEGEE. The sample comes from a study of blood T cell repertoires in COVID-19. Whole-study context: Acute-phase and convalescent COVID-19 samples originated in the United States, Italy and Spain.

Assay used: immunoSEQ multiplex PCR; TCRdb lists only in-frame clones, some missing. The repertoire includes over 100,000 clones, roughly 85% of them detected once, and roughly 10% sits in the top ten. The chain recombines TRBV5-8 with TRBJ1-1; the D gene is possibly TRBD1 (5 bases). The sequenced sample consisted of peripheral blood. The clonotype comes from a man at least 80 years old with acute or convalescent COVID-19. DNA of the CDR3: TGTGCCAGCAGCCGTGACAGCTGGACTGAAGCTTTCTTT. Translating it yields CASSRDSWTEAFF. The full variable domain, its missing parts supplied by reference TRBV5-8 and TRBJ1-1, is EAGVTQSPTHLIKTRGQQATLRCSPISGHTSVYWYQQALGLGLQFLLWYDEGEERNRGNFPPRFSGRQFPNYSSELNVNALELEDSALYLCASSRDSWTEAFFGQGTRLTVV.